This T cell receptor beta chain was recorded in a study of blood T cell repertoires in COVID-19. The overall study: Samples of COVID-19 (acute and convalescent) were obtained from the United States, Italy and Spain. T cells, B-cell-depleted T cells, or PBMCs supplied cDNA or gDNA.

Clones were sequenced by immunoSEQ multiplex PCR, and TCRdb holds only the in-frame ones, with some missing. Of about 200,000 clones detected, just over 85% appear once; the ten largest clones hold 4% to 4.5%. Trimming cost V 0 bases and J 10 bases, with 16 bases left between them. Germline CDR1 and CDR2: LGHNT and FRNRAP. There are 15 residues in the CDR3. Sequencing was done on a sample of peripheral blood. This TCR came from a man aged 50 to 60 with acute or convalescent COVID-19. The chain recombines TRBV12-5 with TRBJ2-1; D may be TRBD2 (6 bases). CDR3 sequence (DNA): TGTGCTAGTGGTTTGGTGGGGGGTATCTCGACGGAGCAGTTCTTC. This codes for CASGLVGGISTEQFF.